The 28 T cell receptor beta chains below were found in one sample sequenced in a study of T cell repertoires in cytomegalovirus infection. Each CDR3 protein gets one entry after TCRdb re-called the reads with MiXCR. The sample includes approximately 630,000 distinct CDR3 sequences, approximately 24% seen only once; the top ten take 7.5% to 9%. Sequenced material: CD8+ T cells from PBMCs. Every receptor here comes from a human donor in good health (CMV status not recorded). Some clones in this sample may be carry-over from other donors' samples.

At least ten counts were recorded for this clonotype. This chain joins TRBV7-6 and TRBJ2-3; 12 nucleotides line up with TRBD2. This CDR3 spans 16 amino acids. The V segment lost 3 bases and the J segment 5 bases; nucleotides outside the gene matches: 6. Germline V lookup: CDR1 SGHVS, CDR2 FNYEAQ. DNA for the CDR3: TGTGCCAGCAGCTTCCTAGCGGGGGGGCCCCAAGATACGCAGTATTTT. Residues: CASSFLAGGPQDTQYF.

This clonotype appeared many times. This chain uses TRBV28 with TRBJ2-5; the match to TRBD1 covers 7 bases. CDR1 MDHEN and CDR2 SYDVKM come from the germline V gene. This CDR3 comprises 14 residues. V lost 7 bases, J lost 5 bases, and 10 bases stayed unmatched. CDR3 protein: CASTATGRLETQYF. DNA for the CDR3: TGTGCCAGCACTGCGACAGGGCGGTTGGAGACCCAGTACTTC.

This clonotype has a count of ten or more. The V and J genes are TRBV7-6 and TRBJ1-1; D is perhaps TRBD1 (6 bases). CDR3 length equals 15 residues. The V end lost 5 bases, the J end lost 2 bases, and 15 bases lay between the germline ends. Looked up from germline, CDR1 is SGHVS and CDR2 is FNYEAQ. The CDR3 DNA reads as TGTGCCAGCAGCGCCGGACAGTCCCCAAACACTGAAGCTTTCTTT. It specifies CASSAGQSPNTEAFF.

This clonotype was recorded at least ten times. The chain combines TRBV12-3 or TRBV12-4 with TRBJ1-1; no clear D gene. Trimming took off 4 bases at V and 0 bases at J, with 12 bases between the two ends. This CDR3 spans 15 amino acids. CDR3 region: CASSYFRPLNTEAFF. The CDR3 DNA follows: TGTGCCAGCAGTTATTTCAGGCCGTTGAACACTGAAGCTTTCTTT.

This clonotype was found a few times. The rearrangement links TRBV29-1 to TRBJ2-7, with 8 bases matching TRBD1. This CDR3 has 16 residues. CDR1 is SQVTM and CDR2 is ANQGSEA in the germline V gene. V gave up 6 bases and J gave up 3 bases; unmatched junction bases: 16. The CDR3 DNA follows: TGCAGCGTCGTTGGGTTGGGTCAGGGGGCGAACTACGAGCAGTACTTC. It specifies CSVVGLGQGANYEQYF.

This chain uses TRBV6-6 with TRBJ1-4; the match to TRBD1 covers 9 bases. The germline V gene has CDR1 MNHNY and CDR2 SVGAGI (reference sequence). This CDR3 is 14 amino acids long. The trim removed 6 bases at V and 4 bases at J, leaving 3 bases unmatched. The CDR3 region is CASSPDRGNEKLFF. CDR3 DNA sequence: TGTGCCAGCAGCCCGGACAGGGGTAATGAAAAACTGTTTTTT.

This clonotype was recorded many times. V usage is TRBV7-9 and J usage is TRBJ2-6; D might be TRBD1 (6 bases). V was pared by 3 bases and J by 2 bases, with 14 bases between. CDR1 is SEHNR, CDR2 FQNEAQ, per germline (reference sequence). The CDR3 totals 17 residues. This CDR3 is CASSFTVHRAGANVLTF. The CDR3 bases are TGTGCCAGCAGCTTTACTGTCCACAGGGCTGGGGCCAACGTCCTGACTTTC.

Concerning this clonotype: A much larger clone sits a single nucleotide away, making a read error possible. The V gene is TRBV7-6, the J gene TRBJ1-4; 8 nucleotides agree with TRBD1. CDR1 and CDR2 from the germline V gene are SGHVS and FNYEAQ. CDR3 size: 16 residues. Written as DNA, the CDR3 is TGTGCCGGCAGCCCGACCCCCAAGGACAGGGCTTTAAAACTGTTTTTT. Amino acids: CAGSPTPKDRALKLFF.

This rearrangement joins TRBV20-1 to TRBJ1-2; the D is unclear. The germline gives CDR1 DFQATT, CDR2 SNEGSKA (reference sequence). The V gene lost 5 bases and the J gene lost 0 bases, with 13 bases spanning the gap. The CDR3 is 14 residues long. The CDR3 bases are TGCAGTGCTCCCCAAGGACCCGCTAACTATGGCTACACCTTC. Translation gives CSAPQGPANYGYTF.

This clonotype was seen at least ten times. The chain recombines TRBV7-2 with TRBJ1-5, with D hard to call. This CDR3 has 14 residues. The germline V gene encodes CDR1 SGHTA and CDR2 FQGNSA. The V gene lost 1 base and the J gene lost 6 bases, with 10 bases spanning the gap. The CDR3 loop reads CASSLEGIFQPQHF. For the CDR3, the DNA is TGTGCCAGCAGCTTAGAAGGCATCTTTCAGCCCCAGCATTTT.

This clonotype was recorded a few times. The chain combines TRBV5-1 with TRBJ1-1; a weak D match, TRBD1 (5 bases). Deletions cut 1 base from V and 1 base from J, with 8 bases between. CDR3 length: 14 amino acids. CDR1 is SGHRS, CDR2 YFSETQ, per germline. CDR3 in DNA: TGCGCCAGCAGCTTGCGGGGCAAGAACACTGAAGCTTTCTTT. Translation gives CASSLRGKNTEAFF.

The rearrangement links TRBV6-4 to TRBJ1-1; D might be TRBD1 (5 bases). The V and J ends lost 0 bases and 4 bases respectively, with 9 bases between them. CDR3 length: 14 residues. Germline assignment: CDR1 MRHNA and CDR2 SNTAGT. This CDR3 reads CASSDSSGGTEAFF. CDR3 DNA: TGTGCCAGCAGTGACTCATCGGGGGGCACTGAAGCTTTCTTT.

V gene TRBV2 combines with J gene TRBJ2-7; D unclear. Germline-derived CDR1 and CDR2 are SNHLY and FYNNEI. V was pared by 6 bases and J by 0 bases, with 15 bases between. This CDR3 contains 15 residues. CDR3 region: CASSAMSSGSYEQYV. The CDR3 DNA sequence: TGTGCCAGCAGCGCAATGAGCTCTGGCTCCTACGAGCAGTACGTC.

There are many counts of this clonotype. V gene TRBV7-6 combines with J gene TRBJ2-6; weak D call: TRBD1 (6 bases). Trimming left V 4 bases short and J 2 bases short, with 12 bases between. This CDR3 has 16 amino acids. The germline V gene encodes CDR1 SGHVS and CDR2 FNYEAQ. The CDR3 sequence: CASSSREGAGANVLTF. CDR3 coding DNA: TGTGCCAGCAGCTCCCGTGAGGGGGCTGGGGCCAACGTCCTGACTTTC.

This clonotype came up a few times. The gene calls are TRBV6-2 or TRBV6-3 and TRBJ2-1; no firm D call. This CDR3 is built from 14 residues. Trimming stripped 8 bases from V and 4 bases from J, with 15 bases between. The germline gives CDR1 MNHEY, CDR2 SVGEGT. The CDR3 nucleotides read TGTGCCAGCGGCACCTTGGACCTTTACAATGAGCAGTTCTTC. It encodes CASGTLDLYNEQFF.

At least ten counts were recorded for this clonotype. The V and J genes are TRBV2 and TRBJ2-2, with 7 bases that match TRBD1. This CDR3 is 14 amino acids long. Per germline, CDR1 SNHLY and CDR2 FYNNEI. Germline trimming cut 4 bases from V and 3 bases from J; bases unmatched to any gene: 2. CDR3 protein: CASSGQGDTGELFF. The CDR3 DNA sequence: TGTGCCAGCAGTGGACAGGGCGACACCGGGGAGCTGTTTTTT.

This clonotype was detected a few times. The V call is TRBV5-4, the J call TRBJ2-5; D not certain. There are 16 residues in the CDR3. Trimming stripped 2 bases from V and 0 bases from J, with 14 bases between. The germline CDR1 and CDR2 sequences are SGHNT and YYREEE (reference sequence). CDR3 sequence reads: CASSLISVTYQETQYF. CDR3 sequence (DNA): TGTGCCAGCAGCTTAATCTCAGTCACGTACCAAGAGACCCAGTACTTC.

This clonotype was recorded many times. This chain connects TRBV7-2 to TRBJ2-2; 9 bases agree with TRBD2. J gave up 3 bases and V 2 bases, and 10 bases lay outside the gene matches. This CDR3 contains 18 residues. Germline CDR1 is SGHTA and CDR2 is FQGNSA. CDR3 in amino acids: CASSLTGLAYRDTGELFF. The CDR3 region has the DNA TGTGCCAGCAGCTTAACGGGACTAGCATATAGGGACACCGGGGAGCTGTTTTTT.

V and J are TRBV6-2 or TRBV6-3 and TRBJ2-7; D not resolved. CDR1 and CDR2 (germline): MNHEY, SVGEGT. This CDR3 spans 16 amino acids. V shed 4 bases and J shed 0 bases, with 16 bases lying between them. The CDR3 is CASSSPGAGGSYEQYF. CDR3 coding DNA: TGTGCCAGCAGTTCTCCCGGAGCAGGTGGCTCCTACGAGCAGTACTTC.

The CDR3 DNA reads TGTGCCAGCAGCGCCCAGGGGGCGCGGATCTATGGCTACACCTTC. This sequence encodes CASSAQGARIYGYTF. This sequence joins TRBV6-5 and TRBJ1-2, with 8 bases that match TRBD1. The CDR3 length is 15 residues. Germline assignment: CDR1 MNHEY and CDR2 SVGAGI. The V gene end was trimmed by 6 bases and the J gene end by 4 bases; junction bases not matched to a gene: 10.

This clonotype was found a few times. This chain joins TRBV10-3 and TRBJ2-7; D gene ambiguous. This CDR3 has 13 residues. The germline gives CDR1 ENHRY, CDR2 SYGVKD. The V and J ends lost 0 bases and 5 bases respectively, with 8 bases between them. DNA of the CDR3: TGTGCCATCAGTGAGTCTTTGGTCCACGAGCAGTACGTC. Its protein product is CAISESLVHEQYV.

About this clonotype itself: A single base separates this from a much larger clone, so it may be a read error. The rearrangement joins TRBV7-6 to TRBJ1-6, with a weak D call TRBD1 (5 bases). The germline V gene encodes CDR1 SGHVS and CDR2 FNYEAQ. The V end was cut by 0 bases, the J end by 6 bases, with 6 bases between. The CDR3 totals 14 residues. The DNA of the CDR3 is TGTGCCAGCAGCTTAGCAGGGACTAATTCACCCCTCCACTTT. Translating it yields CASSLAGTNSPLHF.

In its sample, this clonotype was seen many times. The CDR3 loop reads CASSVLNYGYTF. The CDR3 DNA reads TGTGCCAGCAGCGTCCTCAACTATGGCTACACCTTC. This sequence joins TRBV7-9 and TRBJ1-2; D not certain. Trimming cost V 5 bases and J 2 bases, with 6 bases left between them. The CDR3 is made up of 12 amino acids. Germline CDR1 and CDR2: SEHNR and FQNEAQ (reference sequence). The full variable domain, completed using reference TRBV7-9 and TRBJ1-2, is DTGVSQNPRHKITKRGQNVTFRCDPISEHNRLYWYRQTLGQGPEFLTYFQNEAQLEKSRLLSDRFSAERPKGSFSTLEIQRTEQGDSAMYLCASSVLNYGYTFGSGTRLTVV.

The chain recombines TRBV15 with TRBJ1-2; D remains ambiguous. V gave up 0 bases and J gave up 2 bases, with 7 bases separating them. This CDR3 spans 14 amino acids. From germline, CDR1 is LNHNV and CDR2 YYDKDF (reference sequence). The CDR3 loop reads CATSRDSGNYGYTF. The DNA of the CDR3 is TGTGCCACCAGCAGAGATTCCGGGAACTATGGCTACACCTTC. Filled out from reference TRBV15 and TRBJ1-2, the complete variable domain reads DAMVIQNPRYQVTQFGKPVTLSCSQTLNHNVMYWYQQKSSQAPKLLFHYYDKDFNNEADTPDNFQSRRPNTSFCFLDIRSPGLGDTAMYLCATSRDSGNYGYTFGSGTRLTVV.

This clonotype has more than one count but fewer than ten. This sequence joins TRBV7-9 and TRBJ1-1, with D unresolved. Trimming removed 3 bases at V and 7 bases at J, with 9 bases between. This CDR3 has 12 residues. Per germline, CDR1 SEHNR and CDR2 FQNEAQ (reference sequence). The CDR3 DNA reads TGTGCCAGCAGCTTCGGAGACATTGAAGCTTTCTTT. It codes for CASSFGDIEAFF.

The chain uses TRBV6-5 and TRBJ2-6; 9 bases agree with TRBD1. V trimming: 1 base; J trimming: 2 bases; junction bases outside the gene matches: 6. The germline CDR1 and CDR2 sequences are MNHEY and SVGAGI. CDR3 length: 18 amino acids. CDR3 amino acids: CASSYWGQGSTGANVLTF. CDR3 coding DNA: TGTGCCAGCAGTTACTGGGGACAGGGAAGCACTGGGGCCAACGTCCTGACTTTC.

The chain joins TRBV11-2 to TRBJ2-3; TRBD1 matches at 9 bases. In germline, CDR1 is SGHAT, CDR2 FQNNGV. Trimming took 3 bases from V and 2 from J; bases not matched to a gene: 3. This CDR3 spans 15 amino acids. CDR3 sequence reads: CASSFRDRDTDTQYF. CDR3 coding DNA: TGTGCCAGCAGCTTCCGGGACAGGGACACAGATACGCAGTATTTT.

This clonotype was recorded a few times. The rearrangement joins TRBV20-1 to TRBJ2-2; TRBD2 agrees at 9 bases. In germline, CDR1 is DFQATT, CDR2 SNEGSKA (reference sequence). The length of the CDR3 is 15 residues. V lost 0 bases and J lost 5; bases outside the gene matches: 4. The CDR3, as DNA: TGCAGTGCTAGAGATCTAGCGGGGATAACCGGGGAGCTGTTTTTT. Encoded protein: CSARDLAGITGELFF.